This record looks at one T cell receptor (beta chain) sequence and its context. The data are from a study of PD-1 blockade in mismatch repair-deficient tumors. The V and J ends lost 2 bases and 0 bases respectively, with 7 bases between them. The CDR3 contains 13 residues. Germline V gene data show CDR1 as GTSNPN and CDR2 as SVGIG (reference sequence). Clones were read by immunoSEQ multiplex PCR, and TCRdb kept only the in-frame ones, dropping some. The sample lists 30,000 to 40,000 clones; 70% to 90% were seen once. The specimen comprised peripheral blood, sampled around 76 weeks after starting pembrolizumab. This rearrangement joins TRBV30 to TRBJ1-2; D is perhaps TRBD1 (6 bases). The sequence was collected from an adult with mismatch repair-deficient cancer. CDR3 loop: CAWSKGANYGYTF. The CDR3 nucleotides read TGTGCCTGGAGTAAGGGGGCTAACTATGGCTACACCTTC.